The 21 T cell receptor beta chains reported below all come from one sample, sequenced in a study of blood T cell repertoires in COVID-19. Data came from immunoSEQ multiplex PCR; TCRdb stores just in-frame clones and leaves some out. The data hold about 120,000 clones, with 80% to 90% observed a single time. Sequences were obtained from peripheral blood. Source of these receptors: a man in his 60s with COVID-19, enrolled during active disease.

The chain links TRBV6-5 to TRBJ2-3, with TRBD1 identical over 10 bases. V shed 4 bases and J 3 bases; nucleotides not matched to a gene: 4. The CDR3 is made up of 15 amino acids. CDR1 and CDR2 (germline): MNHEY, SVGAGI. CDR3 nucleotides: TGTGCCAGCAGTTCCCCGGGACAGGGGACAGATACGCAGTATTTT. As protein: CASSSPGQGTDTQYF.

This chain connects TRBV6-2 or TRBV6-3 to TRBJ2-5, with TRBD2 matching over 8 bases. The germline gives CDR1 MNHEY, CDR2 SVGEGT. The CDR3 has 21 residues. Unmatched junction bases numbered 19, after V lost 0 bases and J lost 1 base. The CDR3 coding sequence is TGTGCCAGCAGTTACTCGCCGGTCTCGCGGGGGGCAACCCAATTCCAAGAGACCCAGTACTTC. Translation: CASSYSPVSRGATQFQETQYF.

The rearrangement uses TRBV2 and TRBJ1-1; D perhaps matches TRBD1 (6 bases). The V end was cut by 6 bases, the J end by 5 bases, with 22 bases between. This CDR3 is built from 16 residues. The germline V gene encodes CDR1 SNHLY and CDR2 FYNNEI. For the CDR3, the DNA is TGTGCCAGCAGGCCTCCGGGACACACCTTGGGGACTGAAGCTTTCTTT. Translated: CASRPPGHTLGTEAFF.

V and J are TRBV12-3 or TRBV12-4 and TRBJ1-1; the D is unclear. CDR3 length: 13 amino acids. Trimming pared 6 bases from V and 3 bases from J, leaving 11 bases between. The CDR3 DNA is TGTGCCAGCAGCCCCCCGGGGTACACTGAAGCTTTCTTT. It encodes CASSPPGYTEAFF.

This rearrangement joins TRBV19 to TRBJ1-4, with 12 bases that match TRBD1. J lost 7 bases, V lost 5 bases, and 5 bases had no gene match. CDR3 length: 15 residues. Germline assignment: CDR1 LNHDA and CDR2 SQIVND (reference sequence). The DNA of the CDR3 is TGTGCCAGTAGTTGGGACAGGGGGCGAGCTGAAAAACTGTTTTTT. It codes for CASSWDRGRAEKLFF.

The J gene is TRBJ2-2, the V gene TRBV19; the match to TRBD2 covers 8 bases. The V gene end was trimmed by 4 bases and the J gene end by 4 bases; junction bases not matched to a gene: 8. The V gene's germline CDR1 is LNHDA and CDR2 SQIVND (reference sequence). This CDR3 region has 16 residues. CDR3 DNA sequence: TGTGCCAGTAGTACCGCCGGGGGGGCCGGCACCGGGGAGCTGTTTTTT. Its protein product is CASSTAGGAGTGELFF.

J is TRBJ1-1 and V is TRBV7-2; D gene ambiguous. The V and J ends lost 3 bases and 0 bases respectively, with 8 bases between them. Looked up from germline, CDR1 is SGHTA and CDR2 is FQGNSA. The CDR3 has 14 amino acids. The CDR3 sequence is CASSLERVNTEAFF. CDR3 nucleotide sequence: TGTGCCAGCAGCTTGGAACGGGTGAACACTGAAGCTTTCTTT. Full variable domain (remainder filled in from reference TRBV7-2 and TRBJ1-1): GAGVSQSPSNKVTEKGKDVELRCDPISGHTALYWYRQSLGQGLEFLIYFQGNSAPDKSGLPSDRFSAERTGGSVSTLTIQRTQQEDSAVYLCASSLERVNTEAFFGQGTRLTVV.

The V and J genes are TRBV5-1 and TRBJ1-2; D possibly corresponds to TRBD1 (5 bases). The germline CDR1 and CDR2 sequences are SGHRS and YFSETQ. Trimming pared 3 bases from V and 5 bases from J, leaving 20 bases between. This CDR3 region has 16 residues. In DNA form, the CDR3 reads TGCGCCAGCAGCTCCCTAAGCACCACAGGAGTATATGGCTACACCTTC. This translates into CASSSLSTTGVYGYTF.

The gene calls are TRBV30 and TRBJ2-5, with 7 nucleotides matching TRBD1. Looked up from germline, CDR1 is GTSNPN and CDR2 is SVGIG (reference sequence). The V segment lost 0 bases and the J segment 2 bases; nucleotides outside the gene matches: 9. The CDR3 consists of 16 residues. CDR3 protein: CAWSVGPARGQETQYF. In DNA, the CDR3 is TGTGCCTGGAGTGTAGGTCCCGCCAGGGGGCAAGAGACCCAGTACTTC.

This chain links TRBV5-4 with TRBJ1-3; tentative D call: TRBD1 (5 bases). This CDR3 is 15 amino acids long. V was trimmed by 4 bases and J by 3 bases, leaving 14 bases between them. Per the germline V gene, CDR1 is SGHNT and CDR2 is YYREEE (reference sequence). DNA for the CDR3: TGTGCCAGCAGCGCCCCGTCAGGGCTTGGAAACACCATATATTTT. Amino acid sequence: CASSAPSGLGNTIYF.

The chain uses TRBV19 and TRBJ1-2; D is perhaps TRBD1 (6 bases). Trimming pared 7 bases from V and 7 bases from J, leaving 13 bases between. Germline CDR1 and CDR2: LNHDA and SQIVND (reference sequence). The CDR3 has 12 residues. The CDR3 sequence: CASTTTGVGYTF. CDR3 DNA sequence: TGTGCCAGTACCACGACAGGAGTTGGCTACACCTTC.

The V gene is TRBV6-2 or TRBV6-3, the J gene TRBJ1-2; 7 positions match TRBD1. Germline trimming cut 5 bases from V and 1 base from J; bases unmatched to any gene: 10. The CDR3 is 16 residues long. The germline V gene has CDR1 MNHEY and CDR2 SVGEGT. The CDR3 loop is CASSNPRDSLNYGYTF. In DNA form, the CDR3 reads TGTGCCAGCAGTAACCCCCGGGACAGCCTTAACTATGGCTACACCTTC.

Only one count was recorded for this clone. The rearrangement uses TRBV28 and TRBJ1-5; D unclear. The CDR3 has 15 residues. The germline V gene encodes CDR1 MDHEN and CDR2 SYDVKM. V was shortened by 2 bases and J by 7 bases, with 15 bases between the two germline ends. CDR3 in DNA: TGTGCCAGCAGTTTAGAGGCTGGCGGCGGACAGCCCCAGCATTTT. It specifies CASSLEAGGGQPQHF.

The rearrangement links TRBV4-1 to TRBJ1-1; 8 bases agree with TRBD1. Germline values: CDR1 MGHRA, CDR2 YSYEKL. The trim removed 0 bases at V and 4 bases at J, leaving 4 bases unmatched. The CDR3 is 15 amino acids. The CDR3 DNA is TGCGCCAGCAGCCAAGAGGGTACAGGGGGCACTGAAGCTTTCTTT. Residues: CASSQEGTGGTEAFF.

J is TRBJ2-2 and V is TRBV6-2 or TRBV6-3; D is undetermined. Deletions cut 0 bases from V and 5 bases from J, with 7 bases between. Germline lookup yields CDR1 MNHEY and CDR2 SVGEGT. CDR3 size: 14 residues. CDR3 nucleotides: TGTGCCAGCAGTTACTCGATAGTTACCGGGGAGCTGTTTTTT. It encodes CASSYSIVTGELFF.

V gene TRBV5-5 combines with J gene TRBJ2-7; tentative D call: TRBD2 (5 bases). The V gene lost 1 base and the J gene lost 5 bases, with 7 bases spanning the gap. The CDR3 spans 12 residues. The V gene's germline CDR1 is SGHKS and CDR2 YYEKEE (reference sequence). The CDR3 DNA follows: TGTGCCAGCAGCTTGCTCGGGGACGAGCAGTACTTC. Encoded protein: CASSLLGDEQYF.

The rearrangement links TRBV7-8 to TRBJ1-5; TRBD1 might be the D (5 bases). The germline V gene has CDR1 SGHVS and CDR2 FQNEAQ. The CDR3 contains 16 residues. Trimming removed 1 base at V and 6 bases at J, with 16 bases between. CDR3 loop: CASSLERAGRVQPQHF. The CDR3, as DNA: TGTGCCAGCAGCTTAGAAAGGGCGGGGCGCGTTCAGCCCCAGCATTTT.

This sequence joins TRBV12-5 and TRBJ1-1, with unresolved D. The CDR3 has 17 residues. V dropped 2 bases and J dropped 3 bases, with 19 bases sitting between them. Germline CDR1 reads LGHNT; CDR2 reads FRNRAP. CDR3 nucleotides: TGTGCTAGTGGTTTGAGAACGGTTCTCCCCTCGGACACTGAAGCTTTCTTT. This translates into CASGLRTVLPSDTEAFF.

The chain is built from TRBV25-1 and TRBJ2-3; TRBD2 aligns across 7 bases. This CDR3 region has 17 residues. CDR1 and CDR2 from the germline V gene are MGHDK and SYGVNS. Trimming at V came to 5 bases and at J to 1 base, leaving 12 bases not matched to a gene. CDR3 bases: TGTGCCAGCAGTCCCTGGGCCAGCGGGAATCGCACAGATACGCAGTATTTT. Its protein is CASSPWASGNRTDTQYF.

This chain joins TRBV19 and TRBJ2-1; 12 bases map to TRBD2. V trimming: 9 bases; J trimming: 5 bases; junction bases outside the gene matches: 11. The germline CDR1 and CDR2 sequences are LNHDA and SQIVND (reference sequence). The CDR3 contains 16 residues. DNA of the CDR3: TGTGCCAGCCTCGCCCGGACTAGCGGGGAGAACAATGAGCAGTTCTTC. Translation gives CASLARTSGENNEQFF.

The rearrangement joins TRBV12-3 or TRBV12-4 to TRBJ1-1; the D gene is possibly TRBD1 (6 bases). This CDR3 is 13 amino acids long. Trimming took 4 bases from V and 6 from J, leaving 12 bases between them. The CDR3 nucleotides read TGTGCCAGCAGTTCGACCGGGACATCTGAAGCTTTCTTT. Amino acid sequence: CASSSTGTSEAFF.